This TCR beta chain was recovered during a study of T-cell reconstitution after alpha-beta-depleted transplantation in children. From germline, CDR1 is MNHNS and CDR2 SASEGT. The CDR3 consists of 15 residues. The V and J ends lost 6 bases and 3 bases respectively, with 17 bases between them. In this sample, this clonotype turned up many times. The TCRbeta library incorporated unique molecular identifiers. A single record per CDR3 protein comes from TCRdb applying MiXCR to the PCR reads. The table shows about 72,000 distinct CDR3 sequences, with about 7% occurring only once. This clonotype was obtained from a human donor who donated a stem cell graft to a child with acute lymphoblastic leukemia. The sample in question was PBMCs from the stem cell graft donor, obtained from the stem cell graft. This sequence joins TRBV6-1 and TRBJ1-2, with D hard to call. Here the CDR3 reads CASSTIHVGDYGYTF. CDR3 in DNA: TGTGCCAGCAGCACCATACACGTCGGGGACTATGGCTACACCTTC.